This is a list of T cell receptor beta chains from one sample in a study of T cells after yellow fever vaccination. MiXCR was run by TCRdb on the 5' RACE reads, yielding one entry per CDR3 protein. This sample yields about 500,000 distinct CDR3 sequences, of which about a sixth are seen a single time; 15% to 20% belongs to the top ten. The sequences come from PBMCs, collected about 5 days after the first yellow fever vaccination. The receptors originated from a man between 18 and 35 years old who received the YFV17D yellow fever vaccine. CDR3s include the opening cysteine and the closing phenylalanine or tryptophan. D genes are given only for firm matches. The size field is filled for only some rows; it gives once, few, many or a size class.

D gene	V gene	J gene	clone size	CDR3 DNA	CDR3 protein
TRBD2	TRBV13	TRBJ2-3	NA	TGTGCCAGCAGCTTCAGCGGGGGGGCGATGATCGATACGCAGTATTTT	CASSFSGGAMIDTQYF
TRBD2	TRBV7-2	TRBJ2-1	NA	TGTGCCAGCAGCTTAGTCCACAGCGGGGGTGGAAATGAGCAGTTCTTC	CASSLVHSGGGNEQFF
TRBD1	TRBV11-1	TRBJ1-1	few	TGTGCCAGCAGCTTACCCCGGGCAGGGGGCACTGAAGCTTTCTTT	CASSLPRAGGTEAFF
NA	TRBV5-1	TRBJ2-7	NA	TGCGCCAGCAGCTTGGGTGACGGACTCTACGAGCAGTACTTC	CASSLGDGLYEQYF
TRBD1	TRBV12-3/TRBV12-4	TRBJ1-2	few	TGTGCCAGCAGTCCCGGGCCGGGACAGGGTCGGTATGGCTACACCTTC	CASSPGPGQGRYGYTF
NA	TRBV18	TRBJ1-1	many	TGTGCCAGCTCATCGGGAGGGAACACTGAAGCTTTCTTT	CASSSGGNTEAFF
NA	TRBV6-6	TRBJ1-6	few	TGTGCCAGCAGGCAGGGAGATAATTCACCCCTCCACTTT	CASRQGDNSPLHF
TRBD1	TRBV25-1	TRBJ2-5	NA	TGTGCCAGCAGTGGCCTGGGACAGGGGGTAGGTGAGACCCAGTACTTC	CASSGLGQGVGETQYF
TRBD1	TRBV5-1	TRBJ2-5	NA	TGCGCCAGCAGCTCAATCCCCGGGACAGGGGGAGAGACCCAGTACTTC	CASSSIPGTGGETQYF
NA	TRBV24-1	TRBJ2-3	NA	TGTGCCACCGCGAGGGCATCTATCACAGATACGCAGTATTTT	CATARASITDTQYF
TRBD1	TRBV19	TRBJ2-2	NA	TGTGCCAGTAGTCAGACAGGGGACACCGGGGAGCTGTTTTTT	CASSQTGDTGELFF
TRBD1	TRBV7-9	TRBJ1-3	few	TGTGCCAGCAGCCACCGGACAGGGACTGGAAACACCATATATTTT	CASSHRTGTGNTIYF
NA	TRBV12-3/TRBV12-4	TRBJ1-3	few	TGTGCCAGCAGGTCAACAGGGATGCGAAACACCATATATTTT	CASRSTGMRNTIYF
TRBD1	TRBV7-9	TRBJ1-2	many	TGTGCCAGCAGCCAGGACAGGGGGCTTGGATATGGCTACACCTTC	CASSQDRGLGYGYTF
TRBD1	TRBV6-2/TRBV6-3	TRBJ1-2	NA	TGTGCCAGCAGTTACCGACGAGGAGGGGGCAATGGCTACACCTTC	CASSYRRGGGNGYTF
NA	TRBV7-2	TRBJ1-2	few	TGTGCCAGCAGCTTAGCAGGCCAGCAGTATGGCTACACCTTC	CASSLAGQQYGYTF
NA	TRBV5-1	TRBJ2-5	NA	TGCGCCAGCAGCTTGCCGGCCGAAGAGACCCAGTACTTC	CASSLPAEETQYF
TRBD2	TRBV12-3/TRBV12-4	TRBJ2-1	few	TGTGCCAGCAGTGGAAGACTAGCGGGGTTGGATGAGCAGTTCTTC	CASSGRLAGLDEQFF
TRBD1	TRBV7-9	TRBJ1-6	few	TGTGCCAGCAGCACCGGGACAGCGAATAATTCACCCCTCCACTTT	CASSTGTANNSPLHF
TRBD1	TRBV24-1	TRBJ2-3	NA	TGTGCCACCAGTGACCCCAACATCCCGGGACAGGGGCGGGATACGCAGTATTTT	CATSDPNIPGQGRDTQYF
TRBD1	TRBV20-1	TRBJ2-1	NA	TGCAGTGCTTATAGGACAGGGACGGATGAGCAGTTCTTT	CSAYRTGTDEQFF
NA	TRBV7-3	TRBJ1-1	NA	TGTGCCAGCAGCTTAACCGCGGCGGAGAACACTGAAGCTTTCTTT	CASSLTAAENTEAFF
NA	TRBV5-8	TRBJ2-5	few	TGTGCCAGCAGCTTGGGACTGGCGTACCAAGAGACCCAGTACTTC	CASSLGLAYQETQYF
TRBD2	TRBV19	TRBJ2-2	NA	TGTGCCAGTTACCGGGGTAGCGGGGACACCGGGGAGCTGTTTTTT	CASYRGSGDTGELFF
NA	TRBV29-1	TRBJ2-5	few	TGCAGCGTTGGCGGGCAAGAGACCCAGTACTTC	CSVGGQETQYF
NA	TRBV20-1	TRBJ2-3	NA	TGCAGTGCTAGAGGCCTAACTAGCTTCCACACAGATACGCAGTATTTT	CSARGLTSFHTDTQYF
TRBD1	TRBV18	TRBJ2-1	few	TGTGCCAGCCACCGACAGGGGGAAGGTGAGCAGTTCTTC	CASHRQGEGEQFF
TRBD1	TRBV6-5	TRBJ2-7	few	TGTGCCAGCAGTTATTGGGGACAGATCTACGAGCAGTACTTC	CASSYWGQIYEQYF
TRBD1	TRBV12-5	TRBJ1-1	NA	TGTGCTAGTGGTTTGAGGGTTCCGGGACAGGGGATCACTGAAGCTTTCTTT	CASGLRVPGQGITEAFF